This T cell receptor beta chain was sequenced in a study of PD-1 blockade in classical Hodgkin lymphoma. Data came from immunoSEQ multiplex PCR; TCRdb stores just in-frame clones and leaves some out. Of under 20,000 clones detected, around three fifths appear once; the ten largest clones hold roughly 8%. The CDR3 is made up of 13 amino acids. Germline CDR1 and CDR2: SGHKS and YYEKEE (reference sequence). The V gene lost 4 bases and the J gene lost 5 bases, with 12 bases spanning the gap. Every patient was affected by relapse after autologous stem cell transplantation, while exposure to brentuximab vedotin was not uniform. Broader study findings: Patients newly diagnosed and complete responders had comparable baseline diversity. Patients excluded were those beginning nivolumab under 1 year after ASCT. The origin of the repertoire differences remains undefined, with disease activity or prior therapy as possible causes.

To note about this clone: Its cognate antigen is unknown.

The sequences come from peripheral blood mononuclear cells (PBMCs), collected before the second cycle of nivolumab. The receptor's source is a human donor with classical Hodgkin lymphoma. V and J are TRBV5-5 and TRBJ2-5, with unresolved D. Here the CDR3 reads CASSPRLDETQYF. The CDR3, as DNA: TGTGCCAGCAGCCCCAGACTTGATGAGACCCAGTACTTC.